What follows are 7 T cell receptor beta chains derived from one specimen sequenced in a study of cytomegalovirus exposure and HLA in healthy donors. 13 Jbeta primers and 60 Vbeta primers were used for the PCR. Sequenced by immunoSEQ multiplex PCR; TCRdb stores in-frame clones only, minus some. There are 200,000 or so clones in the sample; 60% to 80% occur only once, and approximately 3% lies in the top ten. Sequencing was done on a sample of PBMCs. These TCRs come from a woman aged 25 to 39 in good health and CMV-seronegative.

V gene TRBV30 combines with J gene TRBJ2-2, with 7 bases identical to TRBD1. V lost 7 bases, J lost 1 base, and 6 bases stayed unmatched. In germline, CDR1 is GTSNPN, CDR2 SVGIG (reference sequence). The CDR3 consists of 14 residues. The CDR3 nucleotides are TGTGCCTCAACCGGGACAGTGAACACCGGGGAGCTGTTTTTT. Translation gives CASTGTVNTGELFF.

V and J are TRBV6-1 and TRBJ2-2; 9 nucleotides align to TRBD2. V dropped 7 bases and J dropped 9; count of bases not matched to a gene: 12. CDR1 is MNHNS, CDR2 SASEGT, per germline. CDR3 length: 15 amino acids. CDR3 sequence reads: CASIKPGLAFRELFF. CDR3 nucleotide sequence: TGTGCCAGCATTAAACCGGGACTAGCCTTCAGGGAGCTGTTTTTT.

A remark on this clone: An end of the junction differs from the germline gene, which may be a read error. The chain has TRBV5-6 and TRBJ1-2; D is possibly TRBD1 (5 bases). The CDR3 consists of 16 residues. Germline V lookup: CDR1 SGHDT, CDR2 YYEEEE. This chain's CDR3 is CASSGEQDEFSHGYPF. DNA of the CDR3: TGTGCCAGCAGCGGAGAACAGGACGAGTTTTCCCATGGCTACCCCTTC. The variable domain in full, completed from reference TRBV5-6 and TRBJ1-2, reads DAGVTQSPTHLIKTRGQQVTLRCSPKSGHDTVSWYQQALGQGPQFIFQYYEEEERQRGNFPDRFSGHQFPNYSSELNVNALLLGDSALYLCASSGEQDEFSHGYPFGSGTRLTVV.

This sequence joins TRBV7-2 and TRBJ2-1, with 9 positions matching TRBD2. After removal of 0 bases from V and 6 bases from J, the junction contained 12 bases not matched to a gene. From germline, CDR1 is SGHTA and CDR2 FQGNSA. The CDR3 runs to 18 residues. The CDR3 sequence: CASSLAGGLAGTANEQFF. The CDR3 DNA sequence: TGTGCCAGCAGCTTAGCGGGTGGGCTAGCGGGGACTGCCAATGAGCAGTTCTTC.

This chain's CDR3 is CASSSQGVVYGYTF. The CDR3 region has the DNA TGTGCCAGCAGCTCACAGGGGGTGGTATATGGCTACACCTTC. The chain employs TRBV7-2 and TRBJ1-2, with 8 bases matching TRBD1. Trimming cost V 4 bases and J 5 bases; bases outside gene matches: 6. There are 14 residues in the CDR3. The V gene's germline CDR1 is SGHTA and CDR2 FQGNSA.

The chain recombines TRBV5-1 with TRBJ2-7, with D maybe TRBD1 (5 bases). Germline CDR1 SGHRS, CDR2 YFSETQ. V was trimmed by 4 bases and J by 7 bases, leaving 18 bases between them. This CDR3 region has 14 residues. The CDR3, as DNA: TGCGCCAGCAGCATCGAGGACAACCTTGGGGAGCAGTACTTC. Its translation: CASSIEDNLGEQYF.

The sample holds a few counts of this clone. The chain carries TRBV6-6 and TRBJ2-7, with 8 bases lining up with TRBD1. This CDR3 has 15 amino acids. The germline V gene has CDR1 MNHNY and CDR2 SVGAGI (reference sequence). J was trimmed by 0 bases and V by 0 bases; bases with no gene match: 1. The CDR3 nucleotides read TGTGCCAGCAGTTACTCGGGACAGGCCTCCTACGAGCAGTACTTC. This translates into CASSYSGQASYEQYF.